This T cell receptor beta chain came from a study of T cells in Graves' hyperthyroidism and ophthalmopathy. Overall study findings and caveats: Ophthalmopathy, which appeared later, was predicted by the model a median approximately 6 months before onset.

This CDR3 spans 14 amino acids. The germline V gene has CDR1 KGHSH and CDR2 LQKENI. V was clipped by 3 bases and J by 6 bases, with 12 bases between them. In this sample, this clonotype turned up many times. Its antigen is unidentified. RNA transcripts served as the template for amplifying TCR beta CDR3 regions. An initial round of RT-PCR targeting the TCR CDR3 relied on the HTBI primer set. Via MiXCR, TCRdb re-called the multiplex PCR reads, giving one row per CDR3 protein. The sample lists hundreds of thousands of distinct CDR3 sequences, around 19% occurring once. This chain joins TRBV18 and TRBJ2-1; D not certain. This receptor was identified in a man aged 45-65 years with Graves' ophthalmopathy. The sequencing input was blood. Here the CDR3 reads CASSPIQQANEQFF. CDR3 DNA sequence: TGTGCCAGCTCACCTATCCAGCAGGCCAATGAGCAGTTCTTC.